This T cell receptor (beta chain) was sequenced in a study of radiotherapy plus CTLA-4 blockade in lung cancer. This CDR3 spans 15 amino acids. Germline CDR1 and CDR2: LNHDA and SQIVND (reference sequence). J lost 6 bases, V lost 8 bases, and 12 bases had no gene match. Data came from immunoSEQ multiplex PCR; TCRdb stores just in-frame clones and leaves some out. This sample has tens of thousands of clones; around 84% occur once, and the top ten carry around a quarter. The J gene is TRBJ1-5, the V gene TRBV19; 8 nucleotides match TRBD1. This specimen consisted of peripheral blood, obtained from a patient treated with radiotherapy plus ipilimumab. This receptor was identified in a human donor with non-small cell lung cancer whose response to radiotherapy plus ipilimumab could not be evaluated. The CDR3 coding sequence is TGTGCCAGTTCAATCGGACAGGGATTAATTCAGCCCCAGCATTTT. Amino acids: CASSIGQGLIQPQHF.